The source of this TCR beta chain is a study of blood T cell repertoires in COVID-19 (dated by TCRdb to between 2020 and 2021). Turning to the overall study: The collaborator samples originated in the United States, Italy and Spain and spanned the acute and convalescent phases of COVID-19. Samples were obtained from the ongoing ImmuneRACE study (first 160 participants) and from approximately 1,200 subjects provided by 6 global collaborators. Sample metadata almost always included a de-identified subject ID, COVID-19 status, age in years and sex. HLA class I and class II types, where available, came from metadata supplied by the sample provider rather than from assay-based typing. The prospective study material was composed of cDNA or gDNA derived from T cells, B-cell-depleted T cells, or PBMCs. The repertoires were released in a freely available public database meant as a resource for research on the immune response to SARS-CoV-2. Subjects who had been exposed to COVID-19, were actively infected with it, or had recovered from it provided the deeply sampled blood TCRbeta repertoires that made up the dataset.

TCRbeta CDR3 regions were amplified from genomic DNA using the immunoSEQ Assay, a bias-controlled multiplex PCR. The source study handled its data this way. The number of nucleated cells in each sample was estimated from the amplification of reference gene primers within the assay. Sequence reads were collapsed and filtered to measure the absolute abundance of every unique TCRbeta CDR3 rearrangement. Productive Simpson clonality was computed per sample as the square root of Simpson's diversity index over productive rearrangements. The clones in this table, taken by TCRdb from immuneACCESS, are in-frame only. Not every clone is retained; where verified, under half of the shortfall comes from an unresolved V gene, and the cause of the rest is unknown. V, J and clone size derive from that table, while D and trimming were established from the DNA sequence. The sample table records about 350,000 clones; roughly 89% of these occur just once. Less than 5% of the sample comes from the top ten.

One collaborating source in Seattle enrolled patients during active infection and followed them longitudinally through the course of disease. Collaborating institutions collected whole blood in K2EDTA tubes following their own protocols. Collaborator samples were shipped for TCRbeta analysis as frozen whole blood, isolated PBMCs, or DNA extracted from either sample type. On this clone itself: Its antigen specificity is not known. Base qualities are not recorded, but no much larger clone differs from it by a single base.

CDR1 and CDR2 were assigned from the germline V gene (reference sequence) as LNHDA and SQIVND. Its CDR3 holds 14 amino acids, cysteine through phenylalanine. Only CDR3 DNA is held: 42 bases, read in frame from base 1. Relative to germline, V is missing 4 bases and J is missing 6 bases, with 6 bases of the junction outside any gene match. Broad study findings and their caveats: Clinical and demographic metadata were provided uncurated, with the amount varying by source and participant.

The sequencing input was peripheral blood. The chain couples TRBV19 to TRBJ1-5, with TRBD1 matching 7 junction bases. This TCR came from a woman aged 55-69 years with COVID-19, enrolled during active disease. The CDR3 corresponds to CASSRQGIFQPQHF. The nucleotide sequence is TGTGCCAGTAGTAGACAGGGCATATTTCAGCCCCAGCATTTT.